Below are 5 T cell receptor beta chains sequenced from a single sample in a study of control samples from healthy donors and cancer patients. Here immunoSEQ multiplex PCR was the method, and the copy in TCRdb shows in-frame clones only, minus some. Of some 200,000 clones in the sample, 85% to 95% are singletons; the top ten hold 1.5%. The material sequenced was blood. These receptors came from a man aged 50-60 years in good health.

In DNA form, the CDR3 reads TGTGCCTGGAGTGTACTCGCTGAAGCTTTCTTT. Its translation is CAWSVLAEAFF. The chain carries TRBV30 and TRBJ1-1; D uncertain. CDR1 and CDR2 from the germline V gene are GTSNPN and SVGIG (reference sequence). The CDR3 has 11 residues. V was shortened by 0 bases and J by 6 bases, with 5 bases between the two germline ends.

The chain is built from TRBV6-1 and TRBJ2-5; tentative D call: TRBD2 (6 bases). CDR3 length: 14 amino acids. Per the germline V gene, CDR1 is MNHNS and CDR2 is SASEGT. Trimming shortened V by 2 bases and J by 1 base, and 8 bases separated the two germline ends. CDR3: CASSESGVQETQYF. DNA of the CDR3: TGTGCCAGCAGTGAATCGGGGGTCCAAGAGACCCAGTACTTC.

The chain links TRBV28 to TRBJ1-3, with unresolved D. From germline, CDR1 is MDHEN and CDR2 SYDVKM. Trimming left V 8 bases short and J 4 bases short, with 15 bases between. This CDR3 is 14 amino acids long. Written as DNA, the CDR3 is TGTGCCAGCCTTTCGGATCATTCGGGAAACACCATATATTTT. Its protein is CASLSDHSGNTIYF.

Points on this clone: At the DNA level, this CDR3 is encoded by other sequences in the same sample as well. This rearrangement joins TRBV5-1 to TRBJ1-3; D unclear. V lost 0 bases and J lost 3, with 7 bases in between. This CDR3 region has 14 residues. Germline CDR1 and CDR2: SGHRS and YFSETQ. The CDR3, as DNA: TGCGCCAGCAGCTTGGCGGGGTATGGAAACACCATATATTTT. This codes for CASSLAGYGNTIYF.

The chain couples TRBV30 to TRBJ1-3; no clear D gene. Germline V gene lookup returns CDR1 GTSNPN and CDR2 SVGIG (reference sequence). V dropped 4 bases and J dropped 0 bases, with 10 bases sitting between them. The CDR3 has 14 residues. CDR3 bases: TGTGCCTGGAATGGACGCTTCTCTGGAAACACCATATATTTT. Translated, it gives CAWNGRFSGNTIYF.